This T cell receptor (beta chain) was recorded in a study of blood T cells in healthy people across ages. Findings of the study overall: Researchers deemed the diversity estimates from one million T cells underestimates.

The germline V gene has CDR1 MGHRA and CDR2 YSYEKL. The CDR3 spans 14 residues. Trimming removed 4 bases at V and 0 bases at J, with 8 bases between. The use of a sample-barcoded 5' primer and a J-beta primer mix characterized a second PCR of roughly 7 to 11 cycles. TCRdb analysed the 5' RACE reads with MiXCR anew, one entry per CDR3 protein. This table has more than 800,000 distinct CDR3 sequences, 29% appearing once. Individuals who donated were healthy Caucasians from Russia aged roughly 6 to 90. Total RNA, at least 5 micrograms per sample, was extracted from PBMCs. The table lists this clonotype with many counts. The antigen remains undetermined.

The chain couples TRBV4-1 to TRBJ2-3, with D hard to call. This TCR was sampled from a woman at least 80 years old in good health. Source material: blood. In DNA, the CDR3 is TGCGCCAGCAGCCCCAGGACGAGCACAGATACGCAGTATTTT. This sequence encodes CASSPRTSTDTQYF.